What follows are 25 T cell receptor beta chains derived from one specimen sequenced in a study of T-cell memory formation after mild COVID-19. One entry per CDR3 protein results from TCRdb running MiXCR on the 5' RACE reads. The table records approximately 240,000 distinct CDR3 sequences, roughly 15% of them present only once. Sequenced sample: PBMCs or a T cell subset sorted from them (not recorded which). These receptors all come from a man aged 18 to 29 who had mild COVID-19 (a few samples of this study predate the infection). Cell type and time point are not known.

This clonotype occurred a few times. The chain recombines TRBV7-2 with TRBJ1-5; TRBD1 might be the D (6 bases). V shed 2 bases and J shed 1 base, with 24 bases lying between them. Germline values: CDR1 SGHTA, CDR2 FQGNSA. The CDR3 totals 20 residues. The CDR3 DNA reads TGTGCCAGCAGCTTATATCCAGGCGGGGGGCGCGTTAGGAGCAATCAGCCCCAGCATTTT. Protein sequence: CASSLYPGGGRVRSNQPQHF.

The chain couples TRBV20-1 to TRBJ1-2; maybe TRBD1 (5 bases). The CDR3 is made up of 12 amino acids. Trimming removed 0 bases at V and 4 bases at J, with 6 bases between. Germline CDR1 reads DFQATT; CDR2 reads SNEGSKA (reference sequence). The CDR3 spells CSAREQAYGYTF. The CDR3 nucleotides read TGCAGTGCTAGAGAACAGGCCTATGGCTACACCTTC.

The chain is built from TRBV7-3 and TRBJ2-1, with 8 bases aligning to TRBD2. J lost 1 base, V lost 5 bases, and 10 bases had no gene match. Germline V CDR1 and CDR2: SGHTA, FQGTGA. The CDR3 is 17 amino acids. The CDR3 reads CASSTGGLAGSYNEQFF. The DNA for the CDR3 is TGTGCCAGCAGCACAGGAGGACTAGCAGGTTCCTACAATGAGCAGTTCTTC.

The rearrangement links TRBV6-5 to TRBJ2-1, with 9 bases identical to TRBD2. The germline CDR1 and CDR2 sequences are MNHEY and SVGAGI. The V gene end was trimmed by 2 bases and the J gene end by 0 bases; junction bases not matched to a gene: 2. The CDR3 loop spans 16 amino acids. CDR3 amino acids: CASSYGGGASYNEQFF. In DNA, the CDR3 is TGTGCCAGCAGTTACGGCGGGGGGGCCTCCTACAATGAGCAGTTCTTC.

This clonotype turned up a few times. The chain couples TRBV15 to TRBJ1-2, with a tentative D call TRBD1 (5 bases). The V and J ends lost 0 bases and 5 bases respectively, with 10 bases between them. CDR3 length equals 14 residues. Germline V gives CDR1 LNHNV, CDR2 YYDKDF (reference sequence). The CDR3 spells CATSRDRVGYGYTF. In nucleotides, the CDR3 is TGTGCCACCAGCAGAGACAGGGTGGGGTATGGCTACACCTTC.

The gene calls are TRBV2 and TRBJ1-1, with D unresolved. V lost 7 bases and J 7 bases, leaving 16 bases between the germline ends. CDR1 SNHLY and CDR2 FYNNEI come from the germline V gene. CDR3 length equals 13 residues. The CDR3 region is CASNPPPGNEAFF. The CDR3 DNA follows: TGTGCCAGCAACCCACCCCCGGGGAATGAAGCTTTCTTT.

Many counts were recorded for this clonotype. The V gene is TRBV5-1, the J gene TRBJ2-5, with D perhaps matching TRBD2 (5 bases). CDR3 length: 14 residues. Germline lookup yields CDR1 SGHRS and CDR2 YFSETQ. V lost 4 bases, J lost 5 bases, and 15 bases lay in between. CDR3 in amino acids: CASSGLGIGETQYF. The CDR3 nucleotides are TGCGCCAGCAGCGGACTCGGGATTGGGGAGACCCAGTACTTC.

The chain is built from TRBV12-3 or TRBV12-4 and TRBJ2-7, with D perhaps TRBD1 (5 bases). The CDR3 totals 16 residues. V lost 6 bases to trimming and J lost 5 bases, with 23 bases between them. CDR3 sequence reads: CASSKPLPTAGHEQYF. CDR3 sequence (DNA): TGTGCCAGCAGCAAACCGCTCCCGACAGCCGGCCACGAGCAGTACTTC.

The rearrangement links TRBV18 to TRBJ1-4, with 10 nucleotides matching TRBD1. Germline trimming cut 3 bases from V and 6 bases from J; bases unmatched to any gene: 4. CDR1 and CDR2 (germline): KGHSH, LQKENI. There are 15 residues in the CDR3. The CDR3 spells CASSPLGTGDEKLFF. CDR3 nucleotides: TGTGCCAGCTCACCGCTTGGGACAGGGGATGAAAAACTGTTTTTT.

The CDR3 protein is CASSSADRLNTGELFF. The CDR3 DNA is TGCGCCAGCAGCTCGGCGGACAGGCTGAACACCGGGGAGCTGTTTTTT. This chain joins TRBV5-1 and TRBJ2-2; TRBD1 matches 7 bases. Germline assignment: CDR1 SGHRS and CDR2 YFSETQ. CDR3 length equals 16 residues. J lost 1 base, V lost 3 bases, and 6 bases had no gene match.

This clonotype has a count of ten or more. The J gene is TRBJ1-1, the V gene TRBV18; D unclear. The CDR3 has 15 residues. CDR1 is KGHSH and CDR2 is LQKENI in the germline V gene. Trimming removed 2 bases from V and 3 bases from J, with 13 bases in between. In DNA, the CDR3 is TGTGCCAGCTCACCAGAAGGACGATTGGACACTGAAGCTTTCTTT. It encodes CASSPEGRLDTEAFF.

The sample holds a few counts of this clonotype. The rearrangement joins TRBV18 to TRBJ2-7, with TRBD2 matching 12 bases. CDR1 KGHSH and CDR2 LQKENI come from the germline V gene. The CDR3 extends over 15 amino acids. With 4 bases clipped from V and 3 bases from J, the junction kept 4 bases outside the gene matches. CDR3 amino acids: CASSQTSGGRYEQYV. For the CDR3, the DNA is TGTGCCAGCTCACAAACTAGCGGGGGGCGCTACGAGCAGTACGTC.

This clonotype has more than one count but fewer than ten. V usage is TRBV10-3 and J usage is TRBJ1-3; no reliable D call. The CDR3 runs to 13 residues. Trimming removed 4 bases at V and 1 base at J, with 5 bases between. The germline CDR1 and CDR2 sequences are ENHRY and SYGVKD. The CDR3 DNA follows: TGTGCCATCAGTGGAGGGTCTGGAAACACCATATATTTT. It yields the protein CAISGGSGNTIYF.

This clonotype showed up many times. The chain is built from TRBV7-9 and TRBJ2-3, with 7 positions matching TRBD1. This CDR3 is 14 amino acids long. V was clipped by 3 bases and J by 2 bases; unmatched bases: 2. Germline V gene sequence: CDR1 SEHNR, CDR2 FQNEAQ (reference sequence). The CDR3 reads CASSLGTATDTQYF. Written as DNA, the CDR3 is TGTGCCAGCAGCTTGGGGACAGCCACAGATACGCAGTATTTT. Using reference TRBV7-9 and TRBJ2-3 for the parts outside the CDR3, the full variable domain is DTGVSQNPRHKITKRGQNVTFRCDPISEHNRLYWYRQTLGQGPEFLTYFQNEAQLEKSRLLSDRFSAERPKGSFSTLEIQRTEQGDSAMYLCASSLGTATDTQYFGPGTRLTVL.

A few counts support this clonotype. The chain has TRBV11-3 and TRBJ2-3, with D uncertain. Germline lookup yields CDR1 SGHNT and CDR2 YENEEA. CDR3 length: 13 residues. Deletions cut 1 base from V and 4 bases from J, with 6 bases between. The CDR3 reads CASSLGRSDTQYF. The CDR3 nucleotides are TGTGCCAGCAGCTTAGGAAGGTCAGATACGCAGTATTTT.

The chain carries TRBV24-1 and TRBJ1-2; TRBD1 agrees at 7 bases. This CDR3 region has 13 residues. Germline CDR1 is KGHDR and CDR2 is SFDVKD. J gave up 5 bases and V 4 bases, and 3 bases lay outside the gene matches. DNA of the CDR3: TGTGCCACCAGTGACGGGACAGAGTATGGCTACACCTTC. It yields the protein CATSDGTEYGYTF.

CDR3 coding DNA: TGTGCCAGCAGTACTGGGGGCCCCCGGGGGACCCAGTACTTC. Its translation is CASSTGGPRGTQYF. V usage is TRBV7-2 and J usage is TRBJ2-5; D is possibly TRBD1 (6 bases). Germline CDR1 and CDR2: SGHTA and FQGNSA. The CDR3 totals 14 residues. Trimming stripped 6 bases from V and 7 bases from J, with 18 bases between.

This clonotype was seen a handful of times. One junction end disagrees with the germline gene, perhaps due to a read error. The genes are TRBV6-6 and TRBJ2-2; D unresolved. This CDR3 has 11 residues. CDR1 and CDR2 (germline): MNHNY, SVGAGI (reference sequence). CDR3 bases: TGTGCCAGCAGTCACACCCGGGAGCTGTTTTTT. Translated: CASSHTRELFF.

This clonotype turned up a few times. The chain has TRBV4-3 and TRBJ2-1, with a possible D match to TRBD1 (5 bases). This CDR3 has 14 residues. V was clipped by 0 bases and J by 9 bases, with 12 bases between them. Germline values: CDR1 LGHNA, CDR2 YSLEER. This CDR3 is CASSQDWGSSEQFF. Written as DNA, the CDR3 is TGCGCCAGCAGCCAAGATTGGGGCAGCAGTGAGCAGTTCTTC.

There are a few counts of this clonotype. The chain recombines TRBV10-3 with TRBJ2-3, with TRBD1 identical over 8 bases. The V gene end was trimmed by 3 bases and the J gene end by 4 bases; junction bases not matched to a gene: 6. This CDR3 contains 15 residues. Germline V gives CDR1 ENHRY, CDR2 SYGVKD. CDR3 sequence (DNA): TGTGCCATCAGTGACTGGACAGGGCGTCCAGATACGCAGTATTTT. Its protein product is CAISDWTGRPDTQYF.

The J gene is TRBJ2-1, the V gene TRBV7-6, with D perhaps matching TRBD1 (5 bases). Germline V CDR1 and CDR2: SGHVS, FNYEAQ. Trimming shortened V by 1 base and J by 8 bases, and 12 bases separated the two germline ends. The CDR3 has 14 amino acids. CDR3 amino acids: CASSLGGQIYEQFF. The CDR3 bases are TGTGCCAGCAGCTTAGGGGGCCAAATTTATGAGCAGTTCTTC. The complete variable domain, with remaining parts taken from reference TRBV7-6 and TRBJ2-1, reads GAGVSQSPRYKVTKRGQDVALRCDPISGHVSLYWYRQALGQGPEFLTYFNYEAQQDKSGLPNDRFSAERPEGSISTLTIQRTEQRDSAMYRCASSLGGQIYEQFFGPGTRLTVL.

J is TRBJ1-2 and V is TRBV24-1; TRBD1 is a possible D gene (6 bases). CDR1 and CDR2 (germline): KGHDR, SFDVKD. V gave up 7 bases and J gave up 0 bases, with 11 bases separating them. This CDR3 comprises 14 residues. The CDR3, as DNA: TGTGCCACCAGGGGACAAGAGACTAACTATGGCTACACCTTC. It encodes CATRGQETNYGYTF.

The chain has TRBV18 and TRBJ1-6, with D possibly TRBD1 on 6 matching bases. Trimming took off 3 bases at V and 5 bases at J, with 14 bases between the two ends. The germline CDR1 and CDR2 sequences are KGHSH and LQKENI. The CDR3 sequence is 16 residues long. The CDR3 coding sequence is TGTGCCAGCTCACCCCCCCACAGGGCCGATAATTCACCCCTCCACTTT. It translates to CASSPPHRADNSPLHF.

This clonotype appeared a few times. The V gene is TRBV2, the J gene TRBJ2-1; D is perhaps TRBD1 or TRBD2 (5 bases each). There are 14 residues in the CDR3. Germline V lookup: CDR1 SNHLY, CDR2 FYNNEI. The V end was cut by 2 bases, the J end by 5 bases, with 10 bases between. CDR3 bases: TGTGCCAGCAGTGAAAGGGACGGCAACAATGAGCAGTTCTTC. Residues: CASSERDGNNEQFF.

This clonotype was found a few times. This sequence joins TRBV25-1 and TRBJ2-3; 8 bases map to TRBD2. The CDR3 contains 13 residues. The germline CDR1 and CDR2 sequences are MGHDK and SYGVNS. V lost 6 bases, J lost 8 bases, and 7 bases stayed unmatched. The CDR3 nucleotides read TGTGCCAGCAGAGACGGGGGGGCAGGTACGCAGTATTTT. The encoded protein is CASRDGGAGTQYF. The full variable domain, completed using reference TRBV25-1 and TRBJ2-3, is EADIYQTPRYLVIGTGKKITLECSQTMGHDKMYWYQQDPGMELHLIHYSYGVNSTEKGDLSSESTVSRIRTEHFPLTLESARPSHTSQYLCASRDGGAGTQYFGPGTRLTVL.